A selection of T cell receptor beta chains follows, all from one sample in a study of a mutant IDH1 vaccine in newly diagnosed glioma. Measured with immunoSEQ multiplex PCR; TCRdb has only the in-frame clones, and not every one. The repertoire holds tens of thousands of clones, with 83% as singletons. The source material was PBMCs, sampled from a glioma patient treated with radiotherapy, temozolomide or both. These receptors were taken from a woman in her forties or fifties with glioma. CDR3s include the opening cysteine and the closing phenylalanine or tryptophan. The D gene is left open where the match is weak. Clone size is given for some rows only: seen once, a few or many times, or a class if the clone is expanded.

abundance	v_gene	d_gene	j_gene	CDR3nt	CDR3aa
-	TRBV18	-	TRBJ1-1	TGTGCCAGCACGCCCGGGGGCAACACTGAAGCTTTCTTT	CASTPGGNTEAFF
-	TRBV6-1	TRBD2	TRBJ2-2	TGTGCCAGCAGTGAAGCTAGCGGGGGGGCCGGGGAGCTGTTTTTT	CASSEASGGAGELFF
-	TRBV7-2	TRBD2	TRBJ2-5	TGTGCCAGCAGCTCTAGCGGGGGGAAAGAGACCCAGTACTTC	CASSSSGGKETQYF
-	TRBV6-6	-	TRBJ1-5	TGTGCCAGCAGTTACATTTCCGGACAGCGCAATCAGCCCCAGCATTTT	CASSYISGQRNQPQHF
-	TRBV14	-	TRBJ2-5	TGTGCCAGCAGCCAAGAAATTGGGGGAAGAGAGACCCAGTACTTC	CASSQEIGGRETQYF
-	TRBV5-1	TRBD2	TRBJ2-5	TGCGCCAGCAGCTTGGCCGGGACTAGCGTCCCAGAGACCCAGTACTTC	CASSLAGTSVPETQYF
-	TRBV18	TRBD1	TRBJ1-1	TGTGCCAGCTCACCCTTCGGGACAGGGAACACTGAAGCTTTCTTT	CASSPFGTGNTEAFF
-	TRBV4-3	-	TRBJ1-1	TGCGCCAGCAGCCAAGAAGGGCTGCTGAACACTGAAGCTTTCTTT	CASSQEGLLNTEAFF
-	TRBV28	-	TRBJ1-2	TGTGCCAGCAGTCTTCGGACAGACTATGGCTACACCTTC	CASSLRTDYGYTF
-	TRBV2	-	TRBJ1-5	TGTGCCAGCAGTGGAATGTCAGAGAATCAGCCCCAGCATTTT	CASSGMSENQPQHF
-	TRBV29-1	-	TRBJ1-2	TGCAGCGTTGAAGGGGGAACAGGCTATCTCCATGGCTACACCTTC	CSVEGGTGYLHGYTF
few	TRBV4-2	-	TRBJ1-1	TGTGCCAGCAGCCACCCCGGGGGGGACGAAGCTTTCTTT	CASSHPGGDEAFF
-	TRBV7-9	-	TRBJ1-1	TGTGCCAGCAGCTTAGGAACACAGGGAATTGGTGAAGCTTTCTTT	CASSLGTQGIGEAFF
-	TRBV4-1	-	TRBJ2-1	TGCGCCAGCAGCCTAAATTTTGGGACAGAGCAGTTCTTC	CASSLNFGTEQFF
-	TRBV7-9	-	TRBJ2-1	TGTGCCAGCAGCTTAAGGGTCCTCAATGAGCAGTTCTTC	CASSLRVLNEQFF
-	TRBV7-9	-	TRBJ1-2	TGTGCCAGCAGCCCGAAAACAGGGATCGACTATGGCTACACCTTC	CASSPKTGIDYGYTF
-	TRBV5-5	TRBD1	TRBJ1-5	TGTGCCAGCAGCTTGGAGGGACAGGGCGGGCAGCCCCAGCATTTT	CASSLEGQGGQPQHF
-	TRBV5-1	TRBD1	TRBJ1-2	TGCGCCAGCAGCTTGGGGCAGGGGGCATCGAACTATGGCTACACCTTC	CASSLGQGASNYGYTF
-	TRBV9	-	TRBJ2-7	TGTGCCAGCAGCGTAGTCCCCTACGAGCAGTACTTC	CASSVVPYEQYF
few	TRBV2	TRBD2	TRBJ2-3	TGTGCCAGCAGGCTAGCGGAAAGCACAGATACGCAGTATTTT	CASRLAESTDTQYF
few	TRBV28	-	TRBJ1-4	TGTGCCAGCAGTTTAACGACAGGCGTAAATGAAAAACTGTTTTTT	CASSLTTGVNEKLFF
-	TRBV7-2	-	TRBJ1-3	TGTGCCAGCAGCTTTTCAGGGACTGCTGGAAACACCATATATTTT	CASSFSGTAGNTIYF
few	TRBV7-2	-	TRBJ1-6	TGTGCCAGCAGCGGGAGGGGGGGAGGTGTTTCACCCCTCCACTTT	CASSGRGGGVSPLHF
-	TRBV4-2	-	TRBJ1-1	TGTGCCAGCAGCCAAGATCTTGCCAGGACGAACACTGAAGCTTTCTTT	CASSQDLARTNTEAFF
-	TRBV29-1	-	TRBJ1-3	TGCAGCGTTGGTTCCTTCTCTGGAAACACCATATATTTT	CSVGSFSGNTIYF
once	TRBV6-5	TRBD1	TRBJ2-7	TGTGCCAGCAGTTCACAGACAGGGGTTACTTACTTC	CASSSQTGVTYF
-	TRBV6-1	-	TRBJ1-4	TGTGCCAGCAGTGAAGACCTACTCAGCGTAGGGGTAAAACTGTTTTTT	CASSEDLLSVGVKLFF
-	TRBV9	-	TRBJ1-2	TGTGCCAGCAGCGGCTTGGGTGGAGGGGGCTATGGCTACACCTTC	CASSGLGGGGYGYTF
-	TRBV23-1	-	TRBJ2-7	TGCGCCAGCAGTCAATCCCTGGGGAATTGCTACGAGCAGTACTTC	CASSQSLGNCYEQYF
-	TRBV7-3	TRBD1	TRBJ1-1	TGTGCCAGCAGCCTTCCGACAGGGCGTGTGGCTTTCTTT	CASSLPTGRVAFF
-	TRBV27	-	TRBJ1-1	TGTGCCAGCAGTCCCTGGTTTAGTTCTTCGAACACTGAAGCTTTCTTT	CASSPWFSSSNTEAFF
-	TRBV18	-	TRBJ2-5	TGTGCCAGCTCACCAAACCAGGGGCTAGGGGAGACCCAGTACTTC	CASSPNQGLGETQYF
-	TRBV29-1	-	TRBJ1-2	TGCAGCGTTTCTCAACTGAAGGCATCGGACTATGGCTACACCTTC	CSVSQLKASDYGYTF
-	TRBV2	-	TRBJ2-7	TGTGCCAGCTCAATTACAGGGACCTACGAGCAGTACTTC	CASSITGTYEQYF
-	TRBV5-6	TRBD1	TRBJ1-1	TGTGCCAGCAGCTTAATCGACAGGGCTAACGCTGAAGCTTTCTTT	CASSLIDRANAEAFF
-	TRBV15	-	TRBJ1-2	TGTGCCACCAGCAGAGACAGCTATGGCTACACCTTC	CATSRDSYGYTF
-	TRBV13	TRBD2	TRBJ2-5	TGTGCCAGCAGCTCCCAGCGGGGGGGCTGGCAGACCCAGTACTTC	CASSSQRGGWQTQYF
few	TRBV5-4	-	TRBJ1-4	TGTGCCAGCAGCTATCCGGGATCCGCTAATGAAAAACTGTTTTTT	CASSYPGSANEKLFF
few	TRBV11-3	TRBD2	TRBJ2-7	TGTGCCAGCAGCCCTTCGAGCGGGGTCTACGAGCAGTACTTC	CASSPSSGVYEQYF
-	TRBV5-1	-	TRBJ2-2	TGCGCCAGCAGCCTACCCGTGGACAGTGGGACGAACACCGGGGAGCTGTTTTTT	CASSLPVDSGTNTGELFF
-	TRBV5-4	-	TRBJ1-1	TGTGCCAGCAGCCCCGGAGGGATGAACACTGAAGCTTTCTTT	CASSPGGMNTEAFF
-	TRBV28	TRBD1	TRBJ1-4	TGTGCCAGCAGTCTCGCCCGACAGGGACTGTTTTTT	CASSLARQGLFF
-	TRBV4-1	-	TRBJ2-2	TGCGCCAGCAGCCAAGAGGGGGTGTACACCGGGGAGCTGTTTTTT	CASSQEGVYTGELFF
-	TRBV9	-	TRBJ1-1	TGTGCCAGCAGCGTAGGAGAAGGGCAGGGTGAAGCTTTCTTT	CASSVGEGQGEAFF
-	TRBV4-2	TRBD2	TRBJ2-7	TGTGCCAGCAGCCAAAGGAGCGGGGTTTCCTACGAGCAGTACTTC	CASSQRSGVSYEQYF
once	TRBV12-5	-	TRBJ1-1	TGTGCTAGTGGTTTGGGAGGGAGGGACGAAGCTTTCTTT	CASGLGGRDEAFF
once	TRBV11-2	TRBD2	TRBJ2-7	TGTGCCAGCAGCTTTAAAAGCGGGGGACCTTACGAGCAGTACTTC	CASSFKSGGPYEQYF
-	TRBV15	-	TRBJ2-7	TGTGCCACCAGCAGAGATAAGGGCCGCCGGGACGAGCAGTACTTC	CATSRDKGRRDEQYF
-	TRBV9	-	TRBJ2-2	TGTGCCAGCAGCGCTCCCTCGGGACATCGCACCGGGGAGCTGTTTTTT	CASSAPSGHRTGELFF
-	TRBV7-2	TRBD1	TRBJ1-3	TGTGCCAGCAGCTTTTGGACAGGGGGAAACACCATATATTTT	CASSFWTGGNTIYF